The 29 T cell receptor beta chains reported below all come from one sample, sequenced in a study of spatial heterogeneity in lung cancer. The time point is: sample taken at primary tumor resection. TCRdb re-called the 5' RACE reads through MiXCR, storing one row per CDR3 protein. The sample lists 24,000 or so distinct CDR3 sequences, around 3.2% occurring once. The sequencing here drew on PBMCs, taken at surgery. These receptors were collected from a female donor with early-stage non-small cell lung cancer.

At least ten counts were recorded for this clonotype. The chain has TRBV20-1 and TRBJ2-7; the D is unclear. Trimming took off 6 bases at V and 3 bases at J, with 18 bases between the two ends. The CDR3 loop spans 14 amino acids. CDR1 is DFQATT and CDR2 is SNEGSKA in the germline V gene (reference sequence). DNA of the CDR3: TGCAGTGCCACAGCTCCGGGCCCTGGCTACGAGCAGTACTTC. This gives the protein CSATAPGPGYEQYF.

In this sample, this clonotype turned up many times. The V and J genes are TRBV5-1 and TRBJ2-1, with D unclear. Deletions cut 4 bases from V and 7 bases from J, with 15 bases between. The CDR3 loop spans 14 amino acids. Germline CDR1 is SGHRS and CDR2 is YFSETQ. CDR3 in DNA: TGCGCCAGCAGCGTAGTTAGTCGGTTGAATGAGCAGTTCTTC. It encodes CASSVVSRLNEQFF.

This clonotype was recorded at least ten times. This chain joins TRBV27 and TRBJ1-5, with D hard to call. The germline gives CDR1 MNHEY, CDR2 SMNVEV (reference sequence). The CDR3 length is 15 residues. The ends were cut back, 8 bases at V and 3 bases at J, with 17 bases in the middle. The CDR3 sequence: CASSRKAIANQPQHF. CDR3 DNA: TGTGCCAGCTCCAGGAAGGCTATAGCCAATCAGCCCCAGCATTTT.

This clonotype appeared many times. This sequence joins TRBV5-1 and TRBJ1-2; possible D gene TRBD1, 5 bases. The CDR3 runs 14 residues. V lost 0 bases and J 6 bases, leaving 12 bases between the germline ends. The V gene's germline CDR1 is SGHRS and CDR2 YFSETQ. The CDR3 nucleotides are TGCGCCAGCAGCTTGGCCGGGGGGAGGAATGGCTACACCTTC. The encoded protein is CASSLAGGRNGYTF.

This clonotype has a handful of counts. V gene TRBV23-1 combines with J gene TRBJ1-2, with TRBD1 identical over 7 bases. TRBV23-1 is marked as an open reading frame, function uncertain. The CDR3 is 13 residues long. J gave up 3 bases and V 8 bases, and 6 bases lay outside the gene matches. CDR3 amino acids: CASHGGQDYGYTF. The CDR3, as DNA: TGCGCCAGCCACGGAGGACAGGACTATGGCTACACCTTC.

In its sample, this clonotype was seen many times. The chain carries TRBV20-1 and TRBJ1-6; the D gene is possibly TRBD1 (5 bases). Germline CDR1 is DFQATT and CDR2 is SNEGSKA (reference sequence). Trimming took 3 bases from V and 5 from J, leaving 11 bases between them. The CDR3 covers 14 residues. The CDR3: CSASRDRDNSPLHF. The CDR3 nucleotides read TGCAGTGCTAGCAGGGATAGGGATAATTCACCCCTCCACTTT.

This clonotype was found many times. The chain recombines TRBV27 with TRBJ2-1; TRBD2 matches at 10 bases. Per the germline V gene, CDR1 is MNHEY and CDR2 is SMNVEV (reference sequence). Trimming took 9 bases from V and 1 from J; bases not matched to a gene: 3. This CDR3 is built from 14 residues. The CDR3 loop is CASLAGGSYNEQFF. The CDR3 DNA reads TGTGCCAGTTTAGCGGGAGGTTCCTACAATGAGCAGTTCTTC.

The table lists this clonotype with many counts. For the CDR3, the DNA is TGTGCCAGCAGCTCGGGGACAGGGCAAGGCTATGGCTACACCTTC. Translated: CASSSGTGQGYGYTF. J is TRBJ1-2 and V is TRBV12-3 or TRBV12-4; 9 nucleotides match TRBD1. V dropped 6 bases and J dropped 4; count of bases not matched to a gene: 9. The CDR3 covers 15 residues.

This clonotype appeared many times. V and J are TRBV12-3 or TRBV12-4 and TRBJ2-1, with D maybe TRBD1 (5 bases). This CDR3 comprises 13 residues. Trimming took off 6 bases at V and 7 bases at J, with 13 bases between the two ends. The CDR3 here is CASSRGASNEQFF. The DNA of the CDR3 is TGTGCCAGCAGCCGTGGGGCCTCAAATGAGCAGTTCTTC.

This clonotype has a handful of counts. This sequence joins TRBV10-2 and TRBJ2-7, with D tentatively TRBD1 (6 bases). V was cut by 8 bases and J by 2 bases, with 16 bases left in between. The CDR3 length is 14 residues. CDR1 WSHSY and CDR2 SAAADI come from the germline V gene. The CDR3 spells CASAPGEFPYEQYF. The CDR3 coding sequence is TGCGCCAGCGCCCCAGGGGAGTTCCCCTACGAGCAGTACTTC.

This clonotype was picked up many times. The rearrangement links TRBV7-2 to TRBJ2-5; D is uncertain. Trimming left V 0 bases short and J 4 bases short, with 6 bases between. The CDR3 extends over 13 amino acids. Germline CDR1 SGHTA, CDR2 FQGNSA. The CDR3 is CASSLAVRETQYF. The CDR3 bases are TGTGCCAGCAGCTTAGCAGTTAGAGAGACCCAGTACTTC.

This clonotype was recorded many times. The gene calls are TRBV5-1 and TRBJ2-5, with 7 bases lining up with TRBD1. Germline V lookup: CDR1 SGHRS, CDR2 YFSETQ. V shed 4 bases and J 2 bases; nucleotides not matched to a gene: 8. The length of the CDR3 is 15 residues. The CDR3: CASSPPSGGQETQYF. The CDR3 bases are TGCGCCAGCAGCCCCCCCTCAGGGGGTCAAGAGACCCAGTACTTC.

The genes are TRBV2 and TRBJ2-1, with D possibly TRBD2 on 6 matching bases. The V gene lost 6 bases and the J gene lost 2 bases, with 14 bases spanning the gap. The CDR3 is made up of 15 amino acids. In germline, CDR1 is SNHLY, CDR2 FYNNEI. The CDR3 loop reads CASRGTGETYNEQFF. In nucleotides, the CDR3 is TGTGCCAGCAGAGGTACGGGAGAAACCTACAATGAGCAGTTCTTC. Full variable domain (rest looked up from reference TRBV2 and TRBJ2-1): EPEVTQTPSHQVTQMGQEVILRCVPISNHLYFYWYRQILGQKVEFLVSFYNNEISEKSEIFDDQFSVERPDGSNFTLKIRSTKLEDSAMYFCASRGTGETYNEQFFGPGTRLTVL.

This sequence joins TRBV18 and TRBJ2-7; a weak D match, TRBD2 (5 bases). Between the trimmed V and J ends, which lost 1 base and 2 bases, there was a span of 9 bases. The germline V gene has CDR1 KGHSH and CDR2 LQKENI. This CDR3 has 14 residues. In nucleotides, the CDR3 is TGTGCCAGCTCACCACAGCGGCAGCCCTACGAGCAGTACTTC. It encodes CASSPQRQPYEQYF.

This clonotype has at least ten counts. V and J are TRBV30 and TRBJ2-2; D may be TRBD2 (5 bases). V lost 3 bases and J lost 4, with 12 bases in between. Germline V lookup: CDR1 GTSNPN, CDR2 SVGIG (reference sequence). The CDR3 has 14 residues. CDR3 protein: CAWSADFFTGELFF. Written as DNA, the CDR3 is TGTGCCTGGAGCGCGGACTTTTTCACCGGGGAGCTGTTTTTT.

This clonotype was picked up many times. The rearrangement links TRBV27 to TRBJ2-7; tentatively, D is TRBD1 (5 bases). The CDR3 spans 18 residues. V shed 0 bases and J shed 0 bases, with 18 bases lying between them. The V gene's germline CDR1 is MNHEY and CDR2 SMNVEV (reference sequence). The CDR3 loop is CASSLSSPGSHFSYEQYF. The CDR3 DNA is TGTGCCAGCAGTTTATCGAGTCCAGGGTCTCATTTCTCCTACGAGCAGTACTTC.

This clonotype was counted many times. This chain links TRBV9 with TRBJ1-3; D unresolved. The CDR3 contains 14 residues. The germline CDR1 and CDR2 sequences are SGDLS and YYNGEE. V was pared by 3 bases and J by 7 bases, with 14 bases between. In DNA, the CDR3 is TGTGCCAGCAGCGGGGATAGTTATAGGAACACCATATATTTT. Translating gives CASSGDSYRNTIYF.

In this sample, this clonotype turned up many times. The chain is built from TRBV29-1 and TRBJ2-7, with D perhaps TRBD1 (5 bases). Looked up from germline, CDR1 is SQVTM and CDR2 is ANQGSEA. The V gene lost 5 bases and the J gene lost 3 bases, with 11 bases spanning the gap. This CDR3 contains 12 residues. The CDR3 coding sequence is TGCAGCGTTCAAGGGGCCGGCTACGAGCAGTACTTC. Translating it yields CSVQGAGYEQYF.

This clonotype appeared many times. The gene calls are TRBV7-8 and TRBJ2-7, with D possibly matching TRBD2 (6 bases). The germline CDR1 and CDR2 sequences are SGHVS and FQNEAQ. CDR3 length: 16 amino acids. V gave up 0 bases and J gave up 5 bases, with 17 bases separating them. The chain's CDR3 is CASSLAGGLVSNEQYF. In nucleotides, the CDR3 is TGTGCCAGCAGCTTAGCCGGGGGTCTAGTGAGTAACGAGCAGTACTTC.

Worth noting for this clonotype: A much larger clone sits a single nucleotide away, making a read error possible. The CDR3 region is CSVSRDLAFF. CDR3 sequence (DNA): TGCAGTGTTAGCAGGGACTTGGCTTTCTTT. The J gene is TRBJ1-1, the V gene TRBV20-1; weak D call: TRBD1 (5 bases). The V end lost 7 bases, the J end lost 11 bases, and 14 bases lay between the germline ends. CDR1 is DFQATT, CDR2 SNEGSKA, per germline (reference sequence). The CDR3 totals 10 residues.

This clonotype was counted at least ten times. The V and J genes are TRBV7-2 and TRBJ1-1; D remains ambiguous. Germline V lookup: CDR1 SGHTA, CDR2 FQGNSA. The CDR3 spans 12 residues. Trimming removed 4 bases from V and 11 bases from J, with 14 bases in between. CDR3 DNA sequence: TGTGCCAGCAGCTCCCGGGCCGGGGAGGCTTTCTTT. This sequence encodes CASSSRAGEAFF.

Many counts were recorded for this clonotype. V gene TRBV5-1 combines with J gene TRBJ1-1, with D perhaps matching TRBD1 (5 bases). CDR1 and CDR2 (germline): SGHRS, YFSETQ. The CDR3 covers 15 residues. With 1 base removed from V and 1 base from J, the gap between germline ends came to 11 bases. CDR3 protein: CASSLRRVGNTEAFF. CDR3 coding DNA: TGCGCCAGCAGCTTGCGCAGGGTCGGGAACACTGAAGCTTTCTTT.

In its sample, this clonotype was seen many times. This chain links TRBV11-2 with TRBJ2-3; 10 bases match TRBD2. CDR3 length equals 17 residues. CDR1 and CDR2 from the germline V gene are SGHAT and FQNNGV. V was clipped by 5 bases and J by 4 bases; unmatched bases: 12. CDR3 region: CASSPHPRLAGADTQYF. CDR3 sequence (DNA): TGTGCCAGCAGCCCCCATCCCCGACTAGCGGGCGCAGATACGCAGTATTTT. Filled out from reference TRBV11-2 and TRBJ2-3, the complete variable domain reads EAGVAQSPRYKIIEKRQSVAFWCNPISGHATLYWYQQILGQGPKLLIQFQNNGVVDDSQLPKDRFSAERLKGVDSTLKIQPAKLEDSAVYLCASSPHPRLAGADTQYFGPGTRLTVL.

This clonotype was detected ten times or more. This chain joins TRBV7-9 and TRBJ2-7, with D possibly matching TRBD2 (5 bases). The CDR3 totals 15 residues. Germline V lookup: CDR1 SEHNR, CDR2 FQNEAQ (reference sequence). Trimming removed 6 bases at V and 2 bases at J, with 17 bases between. For the CDR3, the DNA is TGTGCCAGCAGAGGGAGCGGAGCCGGGCCCTACGAGCAGTACTTC. It specifies CASRGSGAGPYEQYF.

The sample holds many counts of this clonotype. This chain connects TRBV11-1 to TRBJ2-2; 9 bases align to TRBD2. Germline-derived CDR1 and CDR2 are SGHAT and FQDESV (reference sequence). This CDR3 spans 16 amino acids. After removal of 0 bases from V and 5 bases from J, the junction contained 4 bases not matched to a gene. CDR3 loop: CASSLASGSTTGELFF. DNA for the CDR3: TGTGCCAGCAGCTTAGCTAGCGGGAGCACTACCGGGGAGCTGTTTTTT.

This clonotype was seen many times. The V and J genes are TRBV12-3 or TRBV12-4 and TRBJ2-2; 14 bases line up with TRBD2. The CDR3 has 18 residues. Trimming took 3 bases from V and 5 from J; bases not matched to a gene: 8. The DNA of the CDR3 is TGTGCCAGCAGTTTGGAAAGGGGACTAGCGGGAGAGACCGGGGAGCTGTTTTTT. Its translation: CASSLERGLAGETGELFF.

The chain uses TRBV6-2 or TRBV6-3 and TRBJ2-1; no definite D call. V was shortened by 0 bases and J by 7 bases, with 13 bases between the two germline ends. The length of the CDR3 is 15 residues. Germline CDR1 and CDR2: MNHEY and SVGEGT. The CDR3 reads CASSYSGRPPNEQFF. CDR3 DNA sequence: TGTGCCAGCAGTTACTCTGGTAGGCCTCCAAATGAGCAGTTCTTC.

This clonotype was seen repeatedly, ten times or more. J is TRBJ2-5 and V is TRBV23-1; 7 positions agree with TRBD2. TRBV23-1 is noted as an ORF with a role that remains uncertain. J was trimmed by 5 bases and V by 3 bases; bases with no gene match: 9. CDR3 length: 15 amino acids. DNA for the CDR3: TGCGCCAGCAGTCATTCCGGACTAGTGGGTGAGACCCAGTACTTC. Amino acids: CASSHSGLVGETQYF.

The V gene is TRBV12-3 or TRBV12-4, the J gene TRBJ1-5, with D maybe TRBD1 (6 bases). With 5 bases removed from V and 6 bases from J, the gap between germline ends came to 14 bases. CDR3 size: 14 residues. In DNA, the CDR3 is TGTGCCAGCAGTCTACAGGGTTCGAGTCAGCCCCAGCATTTT. This encodes CASSLQGSSQPQHF.